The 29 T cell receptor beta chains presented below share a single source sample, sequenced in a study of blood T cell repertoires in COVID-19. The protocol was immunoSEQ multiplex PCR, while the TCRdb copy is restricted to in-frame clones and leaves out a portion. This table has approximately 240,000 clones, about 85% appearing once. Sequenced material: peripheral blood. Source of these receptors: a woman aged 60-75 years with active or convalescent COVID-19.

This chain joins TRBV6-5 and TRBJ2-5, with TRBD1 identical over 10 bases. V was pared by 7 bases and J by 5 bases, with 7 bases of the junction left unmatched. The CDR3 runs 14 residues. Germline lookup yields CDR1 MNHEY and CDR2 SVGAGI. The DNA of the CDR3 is TGTGCCAGCAACCGGGACAGGGGTTGGGAGACCCAGTACTTC. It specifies CASNRDRGWETQYF.

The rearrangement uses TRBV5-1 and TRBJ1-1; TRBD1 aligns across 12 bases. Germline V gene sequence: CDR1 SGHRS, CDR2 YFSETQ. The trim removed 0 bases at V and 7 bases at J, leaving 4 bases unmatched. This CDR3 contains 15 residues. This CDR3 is CASSLVGTGGLEAFF. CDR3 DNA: TGCGCCAGCAGCTTGGTCGGGACAGGGGGCCTTGAAGCTTTCTTT.

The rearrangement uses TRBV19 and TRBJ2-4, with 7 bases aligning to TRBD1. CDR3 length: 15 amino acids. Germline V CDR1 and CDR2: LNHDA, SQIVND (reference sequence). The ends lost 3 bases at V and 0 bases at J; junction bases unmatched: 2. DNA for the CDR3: TGTGCCAGTAGTATGGGGACAGCAGCCAAAAACATTCAGTACTTC. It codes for CASSMGTAAKNIQYF.

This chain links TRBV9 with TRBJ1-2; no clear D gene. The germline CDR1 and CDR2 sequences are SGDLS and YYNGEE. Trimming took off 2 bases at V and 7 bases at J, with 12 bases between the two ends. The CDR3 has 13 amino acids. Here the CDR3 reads CASSVTPSSGYTF. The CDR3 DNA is TGTGCCAGCAGCGTGACACCTTCCTCTGGCTACACCTTC.

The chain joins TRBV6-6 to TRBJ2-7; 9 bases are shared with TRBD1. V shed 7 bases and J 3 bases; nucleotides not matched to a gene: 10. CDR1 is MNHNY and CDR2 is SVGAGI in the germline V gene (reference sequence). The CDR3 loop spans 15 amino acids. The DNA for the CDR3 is TGTGCCAGCACCTGGGAACAGGGGGCTAGCTACGAGCAGTACGTC. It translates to CASTWEQGASYEQYV.

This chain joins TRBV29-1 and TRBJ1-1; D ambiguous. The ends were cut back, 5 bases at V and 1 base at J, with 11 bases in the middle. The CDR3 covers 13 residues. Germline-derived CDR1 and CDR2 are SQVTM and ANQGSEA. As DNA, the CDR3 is TGCAGCGTTTCCCGGGATCCGAACACTGAAGCTTTCTTT. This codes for CSVSRDPNTEAFF.

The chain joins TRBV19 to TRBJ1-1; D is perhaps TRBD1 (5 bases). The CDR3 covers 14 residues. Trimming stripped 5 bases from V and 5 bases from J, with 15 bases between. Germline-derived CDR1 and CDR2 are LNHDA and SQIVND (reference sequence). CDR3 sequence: CASSPRDWGTEAFF. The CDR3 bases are TGTGCCAGTAGTCCCCGGGACTGGGGGACTGAAGCTTTCTTT.

CDR3 DNA: TGTGCCAGCAGCTTATTTGGGACAGGGGGGAACACTGAAGCTTTCTTT. Its protein is CASSLFGTGGNTEAFF. The chain joins TRBV7-9 to TRBJ1-1, with 11 positions matching TRBD1. CDR1 is SEHNR, CDR2 FQNEAQ, per germline (reference sequence). The V gene end was trimmed by 2 bases and the J gene end by 1 base; junction bases not matched to a gene: 3. This CDR3 has 16 amino acids.

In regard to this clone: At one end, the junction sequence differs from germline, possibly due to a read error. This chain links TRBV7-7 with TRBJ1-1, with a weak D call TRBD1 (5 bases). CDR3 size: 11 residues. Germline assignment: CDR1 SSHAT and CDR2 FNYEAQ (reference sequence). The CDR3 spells CASSPLRGTFF. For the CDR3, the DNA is TGTGCTAGCAGCCCACTTAGGGGAACTTTCTTT.

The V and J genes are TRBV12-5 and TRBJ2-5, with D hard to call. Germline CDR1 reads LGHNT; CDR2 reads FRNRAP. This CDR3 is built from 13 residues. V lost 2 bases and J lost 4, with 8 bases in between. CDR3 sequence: CASGLPAGETQYF. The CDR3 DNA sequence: TGTGCTAGTGGTTTGCCGGCAGGAGAGACCCAGTACTTC.

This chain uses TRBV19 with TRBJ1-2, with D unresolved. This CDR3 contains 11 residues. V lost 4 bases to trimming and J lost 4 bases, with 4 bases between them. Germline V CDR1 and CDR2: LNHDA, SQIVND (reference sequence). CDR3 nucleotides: TGTGCCAGTAGTACCTTCTATGGCTACACCTTC. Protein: CASSTFYGYTF.

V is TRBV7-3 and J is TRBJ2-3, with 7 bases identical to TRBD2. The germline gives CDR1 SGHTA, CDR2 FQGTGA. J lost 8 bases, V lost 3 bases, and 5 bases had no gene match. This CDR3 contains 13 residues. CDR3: CASSFGGSVTQYF. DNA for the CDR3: TGTGCCAGCAGCTTTGGCGGGAGTGTTACGCAGTATTTT.

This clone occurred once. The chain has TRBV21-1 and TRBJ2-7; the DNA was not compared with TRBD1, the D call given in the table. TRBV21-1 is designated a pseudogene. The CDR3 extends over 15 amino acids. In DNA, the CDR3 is TGTGCCAGCAGCAAAGGGGGACAGGGGACCTACGAGCAGTACGTC. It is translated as CASSKGGQGTYEQYV.

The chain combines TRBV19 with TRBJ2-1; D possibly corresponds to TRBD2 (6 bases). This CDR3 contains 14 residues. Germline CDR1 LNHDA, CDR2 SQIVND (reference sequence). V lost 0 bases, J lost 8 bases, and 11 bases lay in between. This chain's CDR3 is CASSIEGLIHEQFF. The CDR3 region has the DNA TGTGCCAGTAGTATAGAGGGACTTATCCATGAGCAGTTCTTC.

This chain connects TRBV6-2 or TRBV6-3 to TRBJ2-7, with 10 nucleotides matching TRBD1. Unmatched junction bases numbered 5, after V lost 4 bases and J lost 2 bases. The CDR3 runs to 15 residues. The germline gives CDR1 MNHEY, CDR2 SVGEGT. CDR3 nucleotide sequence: TGTGCCAGCAGTTCCTGGACAGGGGGAACCTACGAGCAGTACTTC. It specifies CASSSWTGGTYEQYF.

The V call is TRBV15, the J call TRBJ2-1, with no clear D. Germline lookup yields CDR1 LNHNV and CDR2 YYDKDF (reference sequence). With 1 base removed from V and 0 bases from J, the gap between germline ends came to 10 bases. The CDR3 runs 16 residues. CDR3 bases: TGTGCCACCAGCAGAGTAACTGTAAGCTCCTACAATGAGCAGTTCTTC. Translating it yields CATSRVTVSSYNEQFF.

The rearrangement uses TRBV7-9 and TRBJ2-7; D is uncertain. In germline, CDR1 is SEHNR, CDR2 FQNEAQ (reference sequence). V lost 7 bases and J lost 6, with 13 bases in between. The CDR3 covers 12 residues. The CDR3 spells CASNLETSEQYF. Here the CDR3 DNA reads TGTGCCAGCAACCTCGAGACATCCGAGCAGTACTTC.

The CDR3 sequence: CASSQEGAPLHF. The DNA of the CDR3 is TGTGCCAGCAGCCAAGAGGGGGCCCCTCTCCACTTT. The rearrangement uses TRBV4-2 and TRBJ1-6, with a weak D call TRBD1 (6 bases). Germline CDR1 is LGHNA and CDR2 is YNFKEQ. V was clipped by 0 bases and J by 16 bases, with 10 bases between them. The CDR3 consists of 12 residues.

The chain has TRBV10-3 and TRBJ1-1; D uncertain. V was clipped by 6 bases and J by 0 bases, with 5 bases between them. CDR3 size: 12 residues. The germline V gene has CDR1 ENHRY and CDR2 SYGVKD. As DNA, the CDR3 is TGTGCCATCAGCGGGGTGAACACTGAAGCTTTCTTT. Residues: CAISGVNTEAFF.

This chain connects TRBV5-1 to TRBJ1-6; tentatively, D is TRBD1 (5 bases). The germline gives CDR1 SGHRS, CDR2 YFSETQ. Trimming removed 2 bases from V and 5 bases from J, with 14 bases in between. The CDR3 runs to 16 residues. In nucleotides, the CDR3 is TGCGCCAGCAGCTTCCATCGGGGGGAGGATAATTCACCCCTCCACTTT. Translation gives CASSFHRGEDNSPLHF.

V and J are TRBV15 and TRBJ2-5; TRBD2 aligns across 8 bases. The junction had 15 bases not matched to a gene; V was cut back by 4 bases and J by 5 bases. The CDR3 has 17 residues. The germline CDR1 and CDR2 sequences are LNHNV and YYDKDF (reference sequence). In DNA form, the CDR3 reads TGTGCCACCAGCAACCGTTTTGGGACTAGGGATGAGGAGACCCAGTACTTC. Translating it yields CATSNRFGTRDEETQYF.

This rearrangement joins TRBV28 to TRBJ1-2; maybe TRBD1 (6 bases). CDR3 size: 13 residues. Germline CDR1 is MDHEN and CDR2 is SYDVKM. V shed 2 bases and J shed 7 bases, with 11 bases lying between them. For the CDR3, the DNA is TGTGCCAGCAGTTTAGAACGGGGGGCTGGCTACACCTTC. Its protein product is CASSLERGAGYTF.

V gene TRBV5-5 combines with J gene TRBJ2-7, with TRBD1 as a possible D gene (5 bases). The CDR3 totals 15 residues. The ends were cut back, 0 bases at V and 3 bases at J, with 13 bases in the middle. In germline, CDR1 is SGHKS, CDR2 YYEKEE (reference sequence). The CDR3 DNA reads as TGTGCCAGCAGCTTGGAAGGGGAAAGCTTCTACGAGCAGTACTTC. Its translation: CASSLEGESFYEQYF.

The DNA of the CDR3 is TGTGCCAGCAGCTTAGGGCGTGGAGCGTCGGAGACCCAGTACTTC. Translating it yields CASSLGRGASETQYF. The genes are TRBV7-2 and TRBJ2-5, with D unclear. The CDR3 spans 15 residues. In germline, CDR1 is SGHTA, CDR2 FQGNSA. With 1 base removed from V and 5 bases from J, the gap between germline ends came to 14 bases. Looking up the rest from reference TRBV7-2 and TRBJ2-5 gives the full variable domain: GAGVSQSPSNKVTEKGKDVELRCDPISGHTALYWYRQSLGQGLEFLIYFQGNSAPDKSGLPSDRFSAERTGGSVSTLTIQRTQQEDSAVYLCASSLGRGASETQYFGPGTRLLVL.

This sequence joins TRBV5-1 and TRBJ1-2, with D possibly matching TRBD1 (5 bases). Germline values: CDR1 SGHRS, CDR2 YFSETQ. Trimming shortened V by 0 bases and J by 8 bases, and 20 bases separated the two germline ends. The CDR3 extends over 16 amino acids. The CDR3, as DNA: TGCGCCAGCAGCTTGGCCCCTACAGGTCTAAGTTACGGCTACACCTTC. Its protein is CASSLAPTGLSYGYTF.

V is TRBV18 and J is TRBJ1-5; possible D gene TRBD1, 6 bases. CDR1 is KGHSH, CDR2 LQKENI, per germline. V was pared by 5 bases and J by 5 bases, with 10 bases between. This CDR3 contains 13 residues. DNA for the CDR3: TGTGCCAGCTCAGAAGACAGGCATCAGCCCCAGCATTTT. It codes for CASSEDRHQPQHF.

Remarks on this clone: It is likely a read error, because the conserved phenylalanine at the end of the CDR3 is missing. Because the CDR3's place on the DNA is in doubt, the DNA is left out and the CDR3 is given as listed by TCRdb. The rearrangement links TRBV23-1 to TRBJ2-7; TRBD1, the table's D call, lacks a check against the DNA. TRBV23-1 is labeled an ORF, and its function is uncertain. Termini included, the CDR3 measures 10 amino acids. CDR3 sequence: CASSQPTGLR.

The CDR3 DNA is TGTGCCAGCAGTTACCCTCCCCAGCAGTACTTC. Translating it yields CASSYPPQQYF. J is TRBJ2-7 and V is TRBV6-5; no firm D call. The CDR3 extends over 11 amino acids. The V end was cut by 2 bases, the J end by 8 bases, with 7 bases between. Germline V gives CDR1 MNHEY, CDR2 SVGAGI.

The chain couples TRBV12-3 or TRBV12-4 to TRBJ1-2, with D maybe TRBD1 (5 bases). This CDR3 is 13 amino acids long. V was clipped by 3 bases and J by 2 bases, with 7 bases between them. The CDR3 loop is CASSFSGNYGYTF. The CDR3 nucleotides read TGTGCCAGCAGTTTTTCAGGGAACTATGGCTACACCTTC.